Included here is one T cell receptor beta chain sequence, with context. The data stem from a study of blood T cell repertoires in COVID-19. Study at large: There were acute and convalescent COVID-19 samples, and they came from the United States, Italy and Spain. The cDNA or gDNA used as material had been derived from T cells, B-cell-depleted T cells, or PBMCs.

Germline CDR1 reads SGHTA; CDR2 reads FQGTGA. The CDR3 runs 16 residues. Between the trimmed V and J ends, which lost 2 bases and 4 bases, there was a span of 12 bases. In the authors' methods: Amplification of reference gene primers provided the estimated nucleated cell counts. Using immunoSEQ multiplex PCR, the repertoire was profiled, and TCRdb retains in-frame clones only, with some absent. That table supplies the V and J calls and clone size; D and trimming were determined from the DNA. There are about 220,000 clones in the sample; 83% occur only once, and 2.5% lies in the top ten. Sequences were obtained from peripheral blood. The sequence derives from a woman aged 40 to 55 with active or convalescent COVID-19. This rearrangement joins TRBV7-3 to TRBJ1-6; no firm D call. The CDR3 here is CASSLLDRGYNSPLHF. The CDR3 DNA reads as TGTGCCAGCAGCTTACTCGATCGGGGTTATAATTCACCCCTCCACTTT.